Presented here are 19 T cell receptor beta chains from one specimen sequenced in a study of blood T cell repertoires in COVID-19. Repertoires were generated with immunoSEQ multiplex PCR, while TCRdb's copy carries only in-frame clones and drops some. The table has roughly 220,000 clones, 86% seen once. The specimen sequenced was peripheral blood. These TCRs come from a man younger than 40 who had recovered from COVID-19.

This sequence joins TRBV25-1 and TRBJ1-1; TRBD1 aligns across 7 bases. CDR3 length: 12 amino acids. Germline-derived CDR1 and CDR2 are MGHDK and SYGVNS. J lost 7 bases, V lost 7 bases, and 6 bases had no gene match. In nucleotides, the CDR3 is TGTGCCAGCAAACAGGGGTATGGTGAAGCTTTCTTT. It specifies CASKQGYGEAFF.

V and J are TRBV6-5 and TRBJ2-5; tentative D call: TRBD2 (7 bases). V lost 6 bases, J lost 3 bases, and 17 bases lay in between. CDR1 MNHEY and CDR2 SVGAGI come from the germline V gene. This CDR3 is 15 amino acids long. The CDR3: CASSWGGGNEETQYF. The CDR3 coding sequence is TGTGCCAGCAGCTGGGGGGGCGGAAATGAAGAGACCCAGTACTTC.

The chain has TRBV6-2 or TRBV6-3 and TRBJ2-1; D is perhaps TRBD1 (6 bases). Germline V lookup: CDR1 MNHEY, CDR2 SVGEGT. The CDR3 contains 14 residues. Trimming stripped 6 bases from V and 4 bases from J, with 13 bases between. DNA for the CDR3: TGTGCCAGCAGCGCCACAGGGCCATACAATGAGCAGTTCTTC. As protein: CASSATGPYNEQFF.

J is TRBJ1-2 and V is TRBV19, with D possibly matching TRBD1 (5 bases). The CDR3 covers 12 residues. The V end lost 5 bases, the J end lost 8 bases, and 12 bases lay between the germline ends. The germline V gene has CDR1 LNHDA and CDR2 SQIVND (reference sequence). The CDR3 coding sequence is TGTGCCAGTAGTGCGGGACTTGGGGGCTACACCTTC. This gives the protein CASSAGLGGYTF. Together with reference TRBV19 and TRBJ1-2, the CDR3 gives the full variable domain: DGGITQSPKYLFRKEGQNVTLSCEQNLNHDAMYWYRQDPGQGLRLIYYSQIVNDFQKGDIAEGYSVSREKKESFPLTVTSAQKNPTAFYLCASSAGLGGYTFGSGTRLTVV.

The chain has TRBV2 and TRBJ1-5; the D gene is possibly TRBD1 (5 bases). The CDR3 covers 14 residues. Looked up from germline, CDR1 is SNHLY and CDR2 is FYNNEI. V shed 5 bases and J shed 4 bases, with 12 bases lying between them. The CDR3 protein is CASSSVQGNQPQHF. The CDR3 nucleotides are TGTGCCAGCAGTTCGGTGCAGGGAAATCAGCCCCAGCATTTT.

The chain recombines TRBV2 with TRBJ1-2; D is uncertain. The CDR3 has 15 residues. The ends were cut back, 4 bases at V and 1 base at J, with 13 bases in the middle. Germline values: CDR1 SNHLY, CDR2 FYNNEI. This CDR3 is CASSALGTNNYGYTF. The DNA of the CDR3 is TGTGCCAGCAGTGCCCTAGGAACCAATAACTATGGCTACACCTTC.

The J gene is TRBJ2-7, the V gene TRBV5-1, with D perhaps TRBD1 (6 bases). Trimming removed 1 base at V and 0 bases at J, with 17 bases between. CDR1 SGHRS and CDR2 YFSETQ come from the germline V gene. The CDR3 sequence is 17 residues long. CDR3 sequence: CASSLSPLPDSSYEQYF. For the CDR3, the DNA is TGCGCCAGCAGCTTGAGCCCCTTGCCGGACAGCTCCTACGAGCAGTACTTC.

The chain joins TRBV19 to TRBJ1-2; no clear D gene. This CDR3 has 14 residues. The V and J ends lost 6 bases and 3 bases respectively, with 14 bases between them. Germline V gives CDR1 LNHDA, CDR2 SQIVND (reference sequence). DNA for the CDR3: TGTGCCAGTAGCACCCTCGGAGAGGACTATGGCTACACCTTC. Translating gives CASSTLGEDYGYTF.

The chain carries TRBV6-5 and TRBJ2-7; a weak D match, TRBD2 (7 bases). Germline V CDR1 and CDR2: MNHEY, SVGAGI. The V gene lost 8 bases and the J gene lost 0 bases, with 17 bases spanning the gap. The CDR3 covers 15 residues. The chain's CDR3 is CASGGDISPSYEQYF. The DNA for the CDR3 is TGTGCCAGCGGGGGGGACATATCACCCTCCTACGAGCAGTACTTC.

V and J are TRBV10-3 and TRBJ2-7; 7 bases are a match to TRBD1. J gave up 3 bases and V 3 bases, and 5 bases lay outside the gene matches. There are 14 residues in the CDR3. Germline V gives CDR1 ENHRY, CDR2 SYGVKD. The CDR3 bases are TGTGCCATCAGTGACCGGGACAGAGGCTACGAGCAGTACTTC. Translation: CAISDRDRGYEQYF.

The gene calls are TRBV7-2 and TRBJ2-5; 11 positions agree with TRBD2. Germline trimming cut 5 bases from V and 5 bases from J; bases unmatched to any gene: 10. Germline-derived CDR1 and CDR2 are SGHTA and FQGNSA. The CDR3 runs to 16 residues. CDR3 residues: CASSPIPLAGEETQYF. CDR3 bases: TGTGCCAGCAGCCCTATCCCACTAGCGGGGGAGGAGACCCAGTACTTC.

The chain is built from TRBV24-1 and TRBJ2-1, with a possible D match to TRBD2 (5 bases). From germline, CDR1 is KGHDR and CDR2 SFDVKD. Trimming cost V 7 bases and J 9 bases, with 12 bases left between them. CDR3 length equals 12 residues. The CDR3 here is CATRPGVGEQFF. The CDR3 region has the DNA TGTGCCACCAGGCCCGGGGTGGGTGAGCAGTTCTTC.

The chain employs TRBV4-3 and TRBJ2-3, with 7 bases lining up with TRBD1. This CDR3 spans 14 amino acids. Germline assignment: CDR1 LGHNA and CDR2 YSLEER. V shed 2 bases, J shed 3 bases, and the junction held 2 bases outside the gene matches. In DNA, the CDR3 is TGCGCCAGCAGCCAAATACAGGGGACAGATACGCAGTATTTT. This sequence encodes CASSQIQGTDTQYF.

The sample holds one count of this clone. The genes are TRBV19 and TRBJ1-5; TRBD1 matches at 9 bases. V was clipped by 5 bases and J by 4 bases; unmatched bases: 6. The CDR3 runs to 15 residues. CDR1 LNHDA and CDR2 SQIVND come from the germline V gene (reference sequence). The CDR3 loop reads CASSALQGANQPQHF. In DNA form, the CDR3 reads TGTGCCAGTAGTGCCCTACAGGGGGCAAATCAGCCCCAGCATTTT.

The rearrangement joins TRBV10-3 to TRBJ2-5, with 7 nucleotides matching TRBD2. The junction had 7 bases not matched to a gene; V was cut back by 4 bases and J by 5 bases. The germline gives CDR1 ENHRY, CDR2 SYGVKD. The CDR3 sequence is 14 residues long. Written as DNA, the CDR3 is TGTGCCATCAGTGTCTCGGGGGGAGGGGAGACCCAGTACTTC. Amino acid sequence: CAISVSGGGETQYF.

The genes are TRBV5-1 and TRBJ2-1, with D maybe TRBD1 (6 bases). There are 14 residues in the CDR3. The germline V and J ends were trimmed by 0 bases and 2 bases, with 6 bases remaining between them. Germline CDR1 is SGHRS and CDR2 is YFSETQ. The CDR3 region is CASSLEGAYNEQFF. CDR3 nucleotides: TGCGCCAGCAGCTTGGAGGGGGCCTACAATGAGCAGTTCTTC.

The chain carries TRBV19 and TRBJ1-4; D unclear. The V end was cut by 6 bases, the J end by 2 bases, with 7 bases between. Germline CDR1 reads LNHDA; CDR2 reads SQIVND (reference sequence). The CDR3 is made up of 13 amino acids. CDR3 region: CASRRSTNEKLFF. The CDR3 nucleotides read TGTGCCAGTAGGAGGTCCACTAATGAAAAACTGTTTTTT.

The chain carries TRBV2 and TRBJ2-7; the D gene is possibly TRBD1 (6 bases). The CDR3 spans 14 residues. The V end lost 11 bases, the J end lost 3 bases, and 20 bases lay between the germline ends. CDR1 is SNHLY and CDR2 is FYNNEI in the germline V gene. The CDR3 loop is CAVREWGPHYEQYF. The CDR3 DNA is TGTGCCGTTAGAGAATGGGGGCCCCACTACGAGCAGTACTTC.

This clone occurred once. The V gene is TRBV4-3, the J gene TRBJ1-1; D remains ambiguous. V was shortened by 0 bases and J by 8 bases, with 13 bases between the two germline ends. CDR1 is LGHNA, CDR2 YSLEER, per germline. There are 14 residues in the CDR3. Written as DNA, the CDR3 is TGCGCCAGCAGCCAAGATCACAGCGGCCGGGAAGCTTTCTTT. Translating gives CASSQDHSGREAFF.